Shown below are 5 T cell receptor beta chains from a single sample sequenced in a study of T-cell memory formation after mild COVID-19 (dated by TCRdb to the early 2020s). Library construction relied on 5' RACE. Sequencing used an Illumina NovaSeq 6000. TCRdb trimmed the raw reads at Q25, called clones with MiXCR and kept productive beta chains. Each CDR3 protein appears once, grouped with its most common genes and DNA. A total of around 300,000 distinct CDR3 sequences appear in this sample, around 13% of them only once. The top ten hold 20% to 25% of the sample. Sequencing used PBMCs or a T cell subset sorted from them (not recorded which). The source of these receptors is a man aged 18 to 29 who had mild COVID-19 (a few samples of this study predate the infection). The sample titles of this study are shuffled in the database, so cell type and time point are left out; the donor was told from shared clones.

This clonotype occurred many times. The rearrangement links TRBV18 to TRBJ2-2, with TRBD2 as a possible D gene (6 bases). The CDR3 is 15 amino acids. Trimming stripped 1 base from V and 1 base from J, with 7 bases between. Germline CDR1 reads KGHSH; CDR2 reads LQKENI. The CDR3 DNA follows: TGTGCCAGCTCACCACTGCGGGGGAACACCGGGGAGCTGTTTTTT. As protein: CASSPLRGNTGELFF.

This chain uses TRBV6-6 with TRBJ2-7, with D perhaps assigned TRBD1 or TRBD2 (6 bases each). The CDR3 loop spans 13 amino acids. Trimming left V 7 bases short and J 2 bases short, with 12 bases between. From germline, CDR1 is MNHNY and CDR2 SVGAGI (reference sequence). The CDR3 coding sequence is TGTGCCAGCAAGGGAGGACAGACCTACGAGCAGTACGTC. Protein product: CASKGGQTYEQYV.

This clonotype was detected many times. The chain joins TRBV7-9 to TRBJ2-1, with a tentative D call TRBD2 (5 bases). The CDR3 is 15 amino acids. Germline loops: CDR1 SEHNR, CDR2 FQNEAQ (reference sequence). Trimming took 7 bases from V and 8 from J, leaving 21 bases between them. The CDR3 bases are TGTGCCAGCACCCCCGACCCAGCGGTCGTCGATGAGCAGTTCTTC. Translating it yields CASTPDPAVVDEQFF.

This clonotype was picked up many times. The CDR3, as DNA: TGTGCCAGCAGCCCCTATAGCACAGATACGCAGTATTTT. Translation gives CASSPYSTDTQYF. The V gene is TRBV7-2, the J gene TRBJ2-3; D is uncertain. The CDR3 totals 13 residues. The germline V gene has CDR1 SGHTA and CDR2 FQGNSA. V lost 5 bases and J 0 bases, leaving 6 bases between the germline ends.

This sequence joins TRBV15 and TRBJ1-1, with D maybe TRBD1 (6 bases). The CDR3 has 17 residues. CDR1 and CDR2 (germline): LNHNV, YYDKDF (reference sequence). V gave up 3 bases and J gave up 3 bases, with 20 bases separating them. The CDR3 spells CATSRNRVSVEDTEAFF. CDR3 coding DNA: TGTGCCACCAGCAGGAACAGGGTGAGTGTGGAGGACACTGAAGCTTTCTTT.